These 30 T cell receptor beta chains came from one sample sequenced in a study of OX40 agonist ivuxolimab in advanced cancers. Method: immunoSEQ multiplex PCR; TCRdb's copy keeps in-frame clones and lacks some. The table has 82,000 or so clones, roughly 92% seen once. The starting material was CD4+ or CD8+ T cells sorted from blood, obtained in a trial of the OX40 agonist ivuxolimab. All receptors come from an adult with an advanced solid tumor such as melanoma, head and neck, liver or kidney cancer.

This chain links TRBV5-1 with TRBJ1-1, with no clear D. Germline loops: CDR1 SGHRS, CDR2 YFSETQ. The V and J ends lost 2 bases and 1 base respectively, with 6 bases between them. The CDR3 is 13 amino acids. As DNA, the CDR3 is TGCGCCAGCAGCTTTAACAGGAACACTGAAGCTTTCTTT. Its translation: CASSFNRNTEAFF.

The J gene is TRBJ2-7, the V gene TRBV2, with 8 nucleotides matching TRBD1. V gave up 6 bases and J gave up 3 bases; unmatched junction bases: 4. The germline gives CDR1 SNHLY, CDR2 FYNNEI. The CDR3 is made up of 13 amino acids. CDR3 region: CASRDREFYEQYF. CDR3 DNA: TGTGCCAGCAGGGACAGGGAGTTCTACGAGCAGTACTTC.

The genes are TRBV6-1 and TRBJ2-5; 10 bases are a match to TRBD1. The CDR3 is 14 residues long. Looked up from germline, CDR1 is MNHNS and CDR2 is SASEGT. The V gene end was trimmed by 6 bases and the J gene end by 4 bases; junction bases not matched to a gene: 5. CDR3 bases: TGTGCCAGCAGAGGGGACAGGGGACGAGAGACCCAGTACTTC. This sequence encodes CASRGDRGRETQYF.

The genes are TRBV5-1 and TRBJ2-2; D gene unclear. Germline CDR1 reads SGHRS; CDR2 reads YFSETQ. The V end lost 1 base, the J end lost 0 bases, and 4 bases lay between the germline ends. The CDR3 is 14 residues long. The CDR3 spells CASSLLANTGELFF. The CDR3 coding sequence is TGCGCCAGCAGCTTGCTAGCGAACACCGGGGAGCTGTTTTTT.

This chain uses TRBV2 with TRBJ2-7, with TRBD1 identical over 8 bases. The germline gives CDR1 SNHLY, CDR2 FYNNEI. This CDR3 contains 13 residues. The J segment lost 4 bases and the V segment lost 5 bases, leaving 4 bases of the junction unmatched. The CDR3 DNA is TGTGCCAGCAGTCTCAGGGGGCTTTACGAGCAGTACTTC. It yields the protein CASSLRGLYEQYF.

The chain has TRBV6-5 and TRBJ2-5, with 7 bases matching TRBD2. The CDR3 consists of 15 residues. Germline-derived CDR1 and CDR2 are MNHEY and SVGAGI. J was trimmed by 4 bases and V by 6 bases; bases with no gene match: 11. The DNA for the CDR3 is TGTGCCAGCAGCCCCCTAAGCGGGGCTCTAGAGACCCAGTACTTC. Its translation: CASSPLSGALETQYF.

This chain connects TRBV6-6 to TRBJ2-3; TRBD2 might be the D (5 bases). Trimming took off 0 bases at V and 0 bases at J, with 10 bases between the two ends. The CDR3 loop spans 16 amino acids. Germline assignment: CDR1 MNHNY and CDR2 SVGAGI (reference sequence). The CDR3 coding sequence is TGTGCCAGCAGTTACTCGGGTACTAGTAGCACAGATACGCAGTATTTT. It translates to CASSYSGTSSTDTQYF.

This chain uses TRBV29-1 with TRBJ1-5; 8 nucleotides align to TRBD1. After removal of 4 bases from V and 5 bases from J, the junction contained 4 bases not matched to a gene. The CDR3 sequence is 13 residues long. CDR1 and CDR2 from the germline V gene are SQVTM and ANQGSEA. Here the CDR3 DNA reads TGCAGCGTTGGTCAGGGGGCAGATCAGCCCCAGCATTTT. The encoded protein is CSVGQGADQPQHF.

V usage is TRBV19 and J usage is TRBJ2-1; maybe TRBD2 (5 bases). V dropped 9 bases and J dropped 2 bases, with 5 bases sitting between them. CDR1 is LNHDA and CDR2 is SQIVND in the germline V gene (reference sequence). This CDR3 has 11 residues. The CDR3 nucleotides read TGTGCCAGCGGGGCCTACAATGAGCAGTTCTTC. This encodes CASGAYNEQFF.

This rearrangement joins TRBV9 to TRBJ1-3, with a possible D match to TRBD1 (5 bases). V was trimmed by 4 bases and J by 2 bases, leaving 19 bases between them. The CDR3 is made up of 17 amino acids. Germline V gives CDR1 SGDLS, CDR2 YYNGEE. CDR3 sequence (DNA): TGTGCCAGCAGCAAGCGTGGGGATGGGGCGGCTGGAAACACCATATATTTT. It is translated as CASSKRGDGAAGNTIYF.

The chain has TRBV6-5 and TRBJ1-1; D remains ambiguous. In germline, CDR1 is MNHEY, CDR2 SVGAGI. The CDR3 totals 13 residues. The ends were cut back, 7 bases at V and 3 bases at J, with 12 bases in the middle. The CDR3 coding sequence is TGTGCCAGCAATGGTCGACGGTACACTGAAGCTTTCTTT. This codes for CASNGRRYTEAFF.

The V call is TRBV6-5, the J call TRBJ1-4; TRBD1 matches 7 bases. The length of the CDR3 is 16 residues. Germline lookup yields CDR1 MNHEY and CDR2 SVGAGI. With V trimmed by 2 bases and J by 4 bases, 7 bases remained unmatched. The DNA of the CDR3 is TGTGCCAGCAGTTACGATGCGGGACAGTATAATGAAAAACTGTTTTTT. Translation: CASSYDAGQYNEKLFF.

The chain has TRBV19 and TRBJ1-6, with TRBD1 as a possible D gene (6 bases). The CDR3 consists of 18 residues. The V gene's germline CDR1 is LNHDA and CDR2 SQIVND (reference sequence). V lost 6 bases and J lost 5, with 23 bases in between. CDR3 sequence (DNA): TGTGCCAGTAGACTCTACCTCCCCGGGGGGCCGAATAATTCACCCCTCCACTTT. Translation gives CASRLYLPGGPNNSPLHF.

This clone was recorded once. This sequence joins TRBV6-5 and TRBJ1-2; D is unresolved. The V gene's germline CDR1 is MNHEY and CDR2 SVGAGI. This CDR3 has 14 residues. The V gene lost 0 bases and the J gene lost 1 base, with 6 bases spanning the gap. The CDR3 sequence is CASSYSGYNYGYTF. In DNA, the CDR3 is TGTGCCAGCAGTTACTCCGGATATAACTATGGCTACACCTTC.

This clone was found a few times. The chain couples TRBV6-6 to TRBJ1-1; no reliable D call. From germline, CDR1 is MNHNY and CDR2 SVGAGI (reference sequence). Trimming removed 5 bases from V and 7 bases from J, with 11 bases in between. CDR3 length: 12 residues. CDR3 nucleotides: TGTGCCAGCAGTCCCCGATTGGGTGAAGCTTTCTTT. This translates into CASSPRLGEAFF.

The chain couples TRBV6-5 to TRBJ1-2; TRBD1 is a possible D gene (5 bases). Between the trimmed V and J ends, which lost 6 bases and 6 bases, there was a span of 17 bases. Germline CDR1 reads MNHEY; CDR2 reads SVGAGI. The CDR3 runs 14 residues. In DNA form, the CDR3 reads TGTGCCAGCAGACCGGGAGGGGATTTGGATGGCTACACCTTC. Protein: CASRPGGDLDGYTF.

In DNA, the CDR3 is TGTGCCAGCAGTTATGGGGCTAGCGGGAGAGAGGCGCAGTATTTT. Translation: CASSYGASGREAQYF. The chain joins TRBV6-6 to TRBJ2-3, with 10 bases matching TRBD2. CDR3 length equals 15 residues. J was trimmed by 10 bases and V by 3 bases; bases with no gene match: 10. The germline CDR1 and CDR2 sequences are MNHNY and SVGAGI (reference sequence).

This sequence joins TRBV19 and TRBJ2-3; 11 bases match TRBD1. With 7 bases clipped from V and 5 bases from J, the junction kept 8 bases outside the gene matches. Germline CDR1 LNHDA, CDR2 SQIVND (reference sequence). The CDR3 is 15 residues long. In nucleotides, the CDR3 is TGTGCCAGTAAGATGTGGACAGGGGGCAGAGATACGCAGTATTTT. Protein: CASKMWTGGRDTQYF.

The J gene is TRBJ1-2, the V gene TRBV7-8, with D perhaps TRBD1 (6 bases). This CDR3 spans 15 amino acids. Trimming took 7 bases from V and 8 from J, leaving 23 bases between them. CDR1 is SGHVS and CDR2 is FQNEAQ in the germline V gene. As DNA, the CDR3 is TGTGCCAGCACAAACATTCCGAGACAGGTAGAGGGCTACACCTTC. This gives the protein CASTNIPRQVEGYTF.

This clone occurred a few times. The chain couples TRBV11-3 to TRBJ2-1; D is uncertain. The length of the CDR3 is 13 residues. Germline CDR1 is SGHNT and CDR2 is YENEEA. V dropped 2 bases and J dropped 10 bases, with 12 bases sitting between them. The CDR3 DNA reads as TGTGCCAGCAGCTTATTGCCCCTGGGGGAGCAGTTCTTC. Protein: CASSLLPLGEQFF.

The rearrangement links TRBV4-1 to TRBJ1-2, with D unclear. Germline V gene data show CDR1 as MGHRA and CDR2 as YSYEKL. Trimming left V 1 base short and J 2 bases short, with 11 bases between. This CDR3 is built from 15 residues. The CDR3 protein is CASSQAPDGNYGYTF. DNA for the CDR3: TGCGCCAGCAGCCAAGCGCCGGACGGGAACTATGGCTACACCTTC.

The chain is built from TRBV14 and TRBJ1-2; unclear D gene. The CDR3 sequence is 14 residues long. V dropped 1 base and J dropped 0 bases, with 6 bases sitting between them. CDR1 and CDR2 (germline): SGHDN, FVKESK. The CDR3: CASSQAGSNYGYTF. For the CDR3, the DNA is TGTGCCAGCAGCCAAGCGGGATCTAACTATGGCTACACCTTC.

This sequence joins TRBV7-3 and TRBJ1-1, with TRBD1 as a possible D gene (5 bases). Germline V gene data show CDR1 as SGHTA and CDR2 as FQGTGA. The CDR3 contains 16 residues. Trimming took 1 base from V and 1 from J, leaving 13 bases between them. The CDR3 coding sequence is TGTGCCAGCAGCTTAAAGGCAGGGTGGGAGAACACTGAAGCTTTCTTT. This codes for CASSLKAGWENTEAFF.

This rearrangement joins TRBV6-6 to TRBJ2-7, with D uncertain. V was pared by 5 bases and J by 0 bases, with 11 bases between. CDR3 size: 14 residues. Germline assignment: CDR1 MNHNY and CDR2 SVGAGI (reference sequence). The CDR3 DNA reads TGTGCCAGCAGTCAGCCCGCGAGCTCCTACGAGCAGTACTTC. Amino acid sequence: CASSQPASSYEQYF.

The J gene is TRBJ2-7, the V gene TRBV7-8, with D hard to call. Per germline, CDR1 SGHVS and CDR2 FQNEAQ. The length of the CDR3 is 13 residues. Trimming left V 2 bases short and J 2 bases short, with 7 bases between. CDR3 amino acids: CASSLTQAYEQYF. The CDR3 coding sequence is TGTGCCAGCAGCTTAACCCAAGCCTACGAGCAGTACTTC.

The rearrangement joins TRBV5-6 to TRBJ1-4; D is unclear. The CDR3 sequence is 16 residues long. CDR1 SGHDT and CDR2 YYEEEE come from the germline V gene. V lost 0 bases and J lost 0, with 9 bases in between. The CDR3 DNA follows: TGTGCCAGCAGCTTGGTTTCAGCCGCAACTAATGAAAAACTGTTTTTT. Translation gives CASSLVSAATNEKLFF.

J is TRBJ1-2 and V is TRBV27, with a possible D match to TRBD1 (6 bases). Germline CDR1 reads MNHEY; CDR2 reads SMNVEV (reference sequence). This CDR3 spans 13 amino acids. V lost 6 bases, J lost 4 bases, and 12 bases lay in between. CDR3 nucleotides: TGTGCCAGCAGGCTACAGGGTGGCTATGGCTACACCTTC. The encoded protein is CASRLQGGYGYTF.

The genes are TRBV19 and TRBJ1-4; a weak D match, TRBD1 (6 bases). The CDR3 consists of 15 residues. Trimming took off 5 bases at V and 0 bases at J, with 10 bases between the two ends. From germline, CDR1 is LNHDA and CDR2 SQIVND (reference sequence). CDR3 coding DNA: TGTGCCAGTAGTCTGGGACAAGCAACTAATGAAAAACTGTTTTTT. Translated, it gives CASSLGQATNEKLFF.

J is TRBJ1-4 and V is TRBV30; 8 bases line up with TRBD1. V lost 5 bases to trimming and J lost 7 bases; unmatched junction nucleotides: 15. CDR3 length equals 16 residues. From germline, CDR1 is GTSNPN and CDR2 SVGIG (reference sequence). The CDR3 DNA reads TGTGCCTGGGGAGGGTGGCCGGACAGGGACAGTGAAAAACTGTTTTTT. This sequence encodes CAWGGWPDRDSEKLFF.

This chain uses TRBV25-1 with TRBJ2-5; D gene uncertain. Between the trimmed V and J ends, which lost 3 bases and 2 bases, there was a span of 19 bases. This CDR3 has 17 amino acids. Germline V lookup: CDR1 MGHDK, CDR2 SYGVNS. The CDR3 region has the DNA TGTGCCAGCAGTGACTCTAAGAATTCCGTTGTGCAAGAGACCCAGTACTTC. This sequence encodes CASSDSKNSVVQETQYF.